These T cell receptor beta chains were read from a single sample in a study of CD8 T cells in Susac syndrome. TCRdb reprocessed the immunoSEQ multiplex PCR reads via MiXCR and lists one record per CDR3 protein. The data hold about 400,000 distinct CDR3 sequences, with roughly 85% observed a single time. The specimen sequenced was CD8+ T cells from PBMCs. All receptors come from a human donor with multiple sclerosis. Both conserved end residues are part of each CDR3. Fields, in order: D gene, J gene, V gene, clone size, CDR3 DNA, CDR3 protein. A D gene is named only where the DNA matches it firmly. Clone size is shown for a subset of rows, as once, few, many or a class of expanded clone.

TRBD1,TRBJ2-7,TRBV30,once,TGTGCCTGGAGAGCCCTCCGGACAGGGGGTTACTACGAGCAGTACTTC,CAWRALRTGGYYEQYF
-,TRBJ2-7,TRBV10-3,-,TGTGCCATCCAGAGAGAGGGGGGCCCCTACGAGCAGTACTTC,CAIQREGGPYEQYF
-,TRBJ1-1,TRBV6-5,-,TGTGCCAGCAGTTACTCGGGCAGTTCCACTGAAGCTTTCTTT,CASSYSGSSTEAFF
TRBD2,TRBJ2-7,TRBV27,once,TGTGCCAGCGGGCTAGCGGGAGGGAGTGCCTACGAGCAGTACTTC,CASGLAGGSAYEQYF
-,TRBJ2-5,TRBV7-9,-,TGTGCCAGCAGCTTAGCGACGGAGACCCAGTACTTC,CASSLATETQYF
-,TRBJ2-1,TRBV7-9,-,TGTGCCAGCAGCGACGGGGCCGGCAATGAGCAGTTCTTC,CASSDGAGNEQFF
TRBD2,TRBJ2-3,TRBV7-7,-,TGTGCTATAGCGGTGCGGGAGGGTAAACTAAACACAGATACGCAGTATTTT,CAIAVREGKLNTDTQYF
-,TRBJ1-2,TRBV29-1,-,TGCAGCGTTGATCAGGACTCGACTAACTATGGCTACACCTTC,CSVDQDSTNYGYTF
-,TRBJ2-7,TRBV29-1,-,TGCAGCGTTGAAGACCCTTCTGCAGGTGGCAACTACGAGCAGTACTTC,CSVEDPSAGGNYEQYF
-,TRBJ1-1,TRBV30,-,TGTGCCTGGATGGGGTCCTCGTCAACCTTCTTCGGAGCTTTCTTT,CAWMGSSSTFFGAFF
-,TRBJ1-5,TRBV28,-,TGTGCCAGCAGTCCACCGACTGATAGCAATCAGCCCCAGCATTTT,CASSPPTDSNQPQHF
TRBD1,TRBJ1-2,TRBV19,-,TGTGCCAGTAGTGCGGGGACAGTCTATGGCTACACCTTC,CASSAGTVYGYTF
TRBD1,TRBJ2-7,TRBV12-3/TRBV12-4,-,TGTGCCAGCAGGCCACCGGACAGGATCTACGAGCAGTACTTC,CASRPPDRIYEQYF
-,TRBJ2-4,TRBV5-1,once,TGCGCCAGCAGCTTCCAGGATCAAAACATTCAGTACTTC,CASSFQDQNIQYF
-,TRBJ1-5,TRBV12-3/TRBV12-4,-,TGTGCCAGCAGTTTAGTGGATCAGCCCCAGCATTTT,CASSLVDQPQHF
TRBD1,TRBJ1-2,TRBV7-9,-,TGTGCCAGCAGCCCCTCCACAGGGGTTCTAAACTATGGCTACACCTTC,CASSPSTGVLNYGYTF
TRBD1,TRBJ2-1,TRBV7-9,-,TGTGCCAGCAGCTTTCGACAGGGGTATTACAATGAGCAGTTCTTC,CASSFRQGYYNEQFF
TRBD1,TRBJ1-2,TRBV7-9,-,TGTGCCAGCAGCTTAGGTGGACAGGCTATCTATGGCTACACCTTC,CASSLGGQAIYGYTF
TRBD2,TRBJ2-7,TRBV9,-,TGTGCCAGCAGCGTAGCCGACGGGGGGGCCTACGAGCAGTACTTC,CASSVADGGAYEQYF
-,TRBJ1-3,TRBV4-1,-,TGCGCCAGCAGCCCTACAGCGAACTCTGGAAACACCATATATTTT,CASSPTANSGNTIYF
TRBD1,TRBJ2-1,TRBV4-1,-,TGCGCCAGCAGCGGCCCCGGACAGGGGATGGGTAAACATTCCTACAATGAGCAGTTCTTC,CASSGPGQGMGKHSYNEQFF
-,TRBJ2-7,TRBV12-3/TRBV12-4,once,TGTGCCAGCAGCGAACCAGGGGCCGTTTACGAGCAGTACTTC,CASSEPGAVYEQYF
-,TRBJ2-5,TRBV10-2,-,TGCGCCAGCAGTGATTACGCTATCCGGGGGGAGACCCAGTACTTC,CASSDYAIRGETQYF
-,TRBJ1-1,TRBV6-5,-,TGTGCCAGCAGTTACTCGAACCTAATCACCGACACTGAAGCTTTCTTT,CASSYSNLITDTEAFF
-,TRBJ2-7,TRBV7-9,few,TGTGCCAGCACCAAAACACCGGGCTACGAGCAGTACTTC,CASTKTPGYEQYF
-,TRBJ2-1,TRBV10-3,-,TGTGCCATCAATGGGGTCCGTGAAGGTGAGCAGTTCTTC,CAINGVREGEQFF
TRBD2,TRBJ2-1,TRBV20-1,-,TGCAGTGCTAGAGCGTCCGGACTAGCAAGTGGAAAGGATGAGCAGTTCTTC,CSARASGLASGKDEQFF
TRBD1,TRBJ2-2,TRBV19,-,TGTGCCAGTAGGTTGACAGGGGCCAACACCGGGGAGCTGTTTTTT,CASRLTGANTGELFF
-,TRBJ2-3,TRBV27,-,TGTGCCAGCAGCCTGGGGTCTAGCGCCGACACAGATACGCAGTATTTT,CASSLGSSADTDTQYF
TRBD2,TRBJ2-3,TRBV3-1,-,TGTGCCAGCAGCCAAGAATTCGAACTAGCGGGGGGTGCAGATACGCAGTATTTT,CASSQEFELAGGADTQYF
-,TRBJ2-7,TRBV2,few,TGTGCCAGCAGCCCAAAACCGAGACAGGCCGAGGGGTTCTACGAGCAGTACTTC,CASSPKPRQAEGFYEQYF
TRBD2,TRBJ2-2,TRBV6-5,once,TGTGCCAGCAGTTACTCGTCGGCTAGCGGGAGGGCCGCCGGGGAGCTGTTTTTT,CASSYSSASGRAAGELFF
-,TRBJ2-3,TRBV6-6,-,TGTGCCAGCAGTTACGCGGAGACAATAACAGATACGCAGTATTTT,CASSYAETITDTQYF
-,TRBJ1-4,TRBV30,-,TGTGCCTGTAAGGAAGGGTTGGCCGAAAAACTGTTTTTT,CACKEGLAEKLFF
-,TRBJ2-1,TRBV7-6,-,TGTGCCAGCAGCTCCACCGGGACTGAGGGACCTTATGGTGAGCAGTTCTTC,CASSSTGTEGPYGEQFF
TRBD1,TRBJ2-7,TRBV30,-,TGTGCCTGGAGTGTAAGGGGGACAGGGGGCTACGAGCAGTACTTC,CAWSVRGTGGYEQYF
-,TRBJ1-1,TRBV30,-,TGTGCCTGGAGTGTTTCATACCACACTGAAGCTTTCTTT,CAWSVSYHTEAFF